This T cell receptor (beta chain) came from a study of cytomegalovirus exposure and HLA in healthy donors (dated by TCRdb to 2016 to 2017). With respect to the entire study: An earlier analysis of 587 of the donors reported approximately 280 Gb of sequence data and about 120 million unique TCR beta sequences obtained from about 179 million T cells. Among the roughly 410 genotyped donors, approximately 76% belonged to the genetic ancestry cluster associated with self-reported Caucasian donors. Alongside the repertoire data, information on donor age, sex, ethnicity and CMV serostatus was compiled. In the later analysis, no new phenotypic data were used to find candidate immune exposures; instead, reliance was placed on TCR beta sequences and their occurrence across donors. The study was designed to test whether signatures of past pathogen exposure could be identified by cataloging public T cell receptors. In a later analysis, previously published TCR beta repertoires from about 670 donors were re-analyzed and high-resolution HLA genotyping was added so that TCR occurrence patterns could be studied. The number of donors typed differed by locus, with 629-630 for A, B, C, DRB1 and DQB1, more than 500 for DQA1, 600 to 610 for DPA1, and roughly 450 for DPB1. Besides the first cohort of roughly 700 subjects, a separate validation cohort made up of roughly 130 different subjects was used. Every repertoire in the discovery cohort had been generated on one and the same sequencing platform. A later genetic analysis used genome-wide SNP genotypes for about 65% of the roughly 700 donors, treating that subset as a discovery cohort. An earlier analysis of 450 to 750 of the donors used high-throughput TCR beta sequencing to judge whether each TCR beta V gene segment behaved as functional or pseudogenic. The study used immunosequencing to profile the T cell repertoires of approximately 630 subjects and linked those repertoires to cytomegalovirus serostatus. An early release that covered roughly 600 HLA-typed donors contained around 330 gigabases of sequencing data and some 87 million unique TCR sequences. To predict cytomegalovirus infection status, the study combined high-throughput TCR immunosequencing, statistical association of individual TCRs with disease status, and machine learning. On average, around 230,000 unique TCR beta nucleotide sequences were sequenced per donor among a few hundred genotyped donors of the cohort, with roughly 18% of those sequences being non-productive. Several DR-DQ haplotypes were treated as single units for association and clustering because of strong linkage in the cohort. HLA typing included class I and class II loci at four-digit resolution.

The library relied on the immunoSEQ multiplex PCR assay. For the multiplex PCR, a mixture combining 60 forward primers for TCR Vbeta segments and 13 reverse primers for TCR Jbeta segments was used. Amplification of the CDR3 region of rearranged TCR beta genes was performed with a multiplex PCR assay on genomic DNA. On the Illumina HiSeq System, the amplified TCR beta libraries were sequenced as 87-base-pair reads. Per the original workflow: A later analysis counted tens of millions of unique TCR beta chains across the 666 repertoires, and approximately 11 million of these chains were shared by at least two donors. To remove PCR and sequencing errors, raw reads were error-corrected and collapsed into unique sequences using a nearest-neighbor algorithm that merged closely related sequences. CDR3 sequences were aligned to IMGT reference sequences to assign V, D and J gene segments. For a sequence to be retained, at least a six-nucleotide match to both a V gene segment and a J gene segment was required. Rearrangements were classified as productive when the CDR3 lacked stop codons and remained in frame with V and J, and all other rearrangements were classified as non-productive. Following IMGT convention, CDR3 was defined as the stretch from the second conserved V-encoded cysteine up to the conserved J-encoded phenylalanine. Sequences without an unambiguous match to a single V gene segment were excluded from the earlier analysis of several hundred of the donors. In an earlier analysis of almost 600 of the donors, a V segment was called functional when productive rearrangements were above 56.7%, and segregating when the standard deviation between donors exceeded 5%. A statistical classification framework was built to diagnose cytomegalovirus status from the catalog of TCR beta chain sequences. In a later analysis, V and J genes were assigned by comparing TCR nucleotide sequences against IMGT/GENE-DB human TR gene sequences. A later analysis assigned CDR3 sequences and most-parsimonious VDJ recombination scenarios with the TCRdist pipeline. In a later analysis, each TCR beta chain was defined by its CDR3 amino acid sequence together with its V-gene family, and reads lacking a unique V-gene family were excluded. A later analysis removed roughly 590 highly shared, low-generation-probability nucleotide sequences to deal with suspected cross-contamination and a sequencing artifact. For each public chain, a later analysis derived a clonal expansion index from normalized ranks of inferred template counts within each repertoire. In a later analysis, generation probabilities were computed with a VDJ recombination model fitted to out-of-frame rearrangements, and the resulting probabilities were checked against IGoR. In a later analysis, hypergeometric tests were used to score TCR-TCR, TCR-HLA and TCR-CMV co-occurrence, with a repertoire-size bias correction applied to TCR pairs. To estimate false discovery rates, a later analysis permuted the HLA or CMV assignments 20 times. A later analysis grouped co-occurring TCRs with DBSCAN, adding TCRdist sequence similarity when clustering within HLA-allele-positive subsets. Repertoires with fewer than 30,000 or more than 120,000 public chains, plus five repertoires with anomalous nucleotide sharing, were excluded from co-occurrence clustering. Here the immuneACCESS table is served through TCRdb, limited to in-frame sequences with V and J called. Missing clones are a known gap in these copies; in checked studies unresolved V genes cover under half, and the rest lacks a known reason. V and J calls and clone size are those listed in that table; D and trimming were worked out from the DNA. For this sample there are around 100,000 clones; about four fifths appear just once. 4.5% to 5.5% of the sample comes from the top ten.

Sequences LNHDA (CDR1) and SQIVND (CDR2) are obtained from the germline V gene (reference sequence). The germline V and J ends show losses of 5 bases and 1 base respectively, and no gene match explains 3 bases of the junction. Counted from cysteine to phenylalanine, this CDR3 has 14 amino acids. Left in the record is the CDR3 DNA by itself, 42 bases read in frame from the first base. Points on this clone: It has no known antigen specificity. Base qualities are not provided; no much larger clone lies one nucleotide away.

The cohort consisted of approximately 670 healthy bone marrow donors. At the time of sampling, every cohort member was nominally healthy, though immune exposures that went unrecorded were likely present. The donor was CMV seropositive and belonged to the group of more than 250 seropositive cohort members. Each donor provided a peripheral blood sample, and peripheral blood mononuclear cells were used for TCR beta sequencing. Genomic DNA extraction from the blood cell samples was performed with the Qiagen DNeasy Blood Extraction Kit. Results and caveats for the whole study, not just this receptor: A further reported finding was that TCR beta sequences accurately predicted the HLA-A and HLA-B alleles for most subjects in the first cohort. A few of the identified cytomegalovirus-associated TCR beta chains were confirmed in vitro to be specific for cytomegalovirus antigens. A total of fewer than 200 TCR beta chains were listed by the study as associated with cytomegalovirus. The sequencing pipeline was judged likely to have produced a cluster of highly shared sequence variants as a technical artifact. Some IMGT-functional V segments, including TRBV6-2 and TRBV6-3, could not be told apart with the 87-base-pair reads, so those segments were excluded. A later analysis associated about 16,000 TCR beta sequences with specific HLA alleles at a false discovery rate of 0.05. It was suggested by the authors that the approach could potentially be generalized to other disease states and immunological phenotypes. Some 15 rarely observed V segments, including chromosome 9 orphons, were excluded from the earlier analysis of about 610 of the donors because counts were too low. Compared with the approximately 720-donor mean, donors in an Asian-associated ancestry cluster had fewer N-insertions in productive TCRs, according to a later genetic analysis. Most CMV-associated TCR beta chains appeared to be HLA-restricted in a later analysis, and the HLA associations seemed to be driven largely by CMV exposure. According to a later analysis, parvovirus B19, influenza, CMV and Epstein-Barr virus appeared linked to several top co-occurrence clusters. For the cohort, immune exposure information was limited to CMV serostatus. An earlier analysis of 587 of the donors showed that most TCR beta V segments appeared in productive rearrangements either about 87% or about 30% of the time, which broadly matched IMGT annotations. Because some donors lacked HLA typing at each locus, the association tests relied only on the typed subset. The classifier was reported to diagnose cytomegalovirus status with high specificity and sensitivity in both the original cohort and the validation cohort. An association between a missense DCLRE1C variant and V-gene and J-gene trimming of TCR beta chains was found in a later genetic analysis and replicated in an independent cohort. Linkage disequilibrium might explain the correlated functional status among segregating V segments, but an unknown experimental factor could not be ruled out. A later analysis found that TCR association rates varied across HLA loci, with DRB1 alleles showing the most associated TCRs and HLA-C alleles the fewest. In a later analysis, HLA-associated TCR beta chains showed more clonal expansion and lower generation probabilities than non-associated chains that were equally common. The presence/absence analyses assumed that sequencing depth was roughly uniform across donors, and that assumption may not be true. Only TCR beta chains were sequenced in this cohort, and the absence of alpha or paired-chain data limited detectable features. Strong co-occurrence of HLA alleles, especially DR and DQ, made assigning TCR associations to individual alleles difficult. Most TCR sequences were seen in very few donors, while some public TCRs were found in many individuals.

The source is a man aged 40-49 years in good health and CMV-seropositive. The V and J segments used are TRBV19 and TRBJ1-1; 8 central nucleotides agree with TRBD1. The sequencing input was PBMCs. The CDR3 protein sequence reads: CASSAQGENTEAFF. The nucleotide sequence reads as follows: TGTGCCAGTAGTGCACAGGGGGAGAACACTGAAGCTTTCTTT. With the rest looked up from the reference TRBV19 and TRBJ1-1 genes rather than sequenced, the full variable domain is DGGITQSPKYLFRKEGQNVTLSCEQNLNHDAMYWYRQDPGQGLRLIYYSQIVNDFQKGDIAEGYSVSREKKESFPLTVTSAQKNPTAFYLCASSAQGENTEAFFGQGTRLTVV.